This passage covers 30 T cell receptor beta chains from one sample sequenced in a study of coeliac disease (dated by TCRdb to the early 2020s). Their recognized antigens are unknown. Overall study outcomes, separate from this receptor: Lower clonality than in controls was observed in the TRB and TRG repertoires of active coeliac intraepithelial and lamina propria samples, suggesting that diverse T cells were recruited.

Library preparation used the immunoSEQ multiplex PCR assay. The source is immuneACCESS, and TCRdb retained only in-frame sequences with V and J called. Part of the clones is not carried over; for the studies checked, unresolved V genes explain less than half of this, and the remainder is unexplained. Across this sample there are approximately 6,700 clones, with approximately 70% seen only once. The ten largest clones capture more than 3.5% of the sample. The source material was lamina propria lymphocytes from the gut. The cell subset or site tag for this specimen amounts to: lamina propria cell (LPC) fraction of small intestinal biopsy. The receptors were gathered from a woman younger than 35 with active celiac disease.

This clone turned up a few times. The chain joins TRBV18 to TRBJ1-2; the D is unclear. Germline CDR1 and CDR2: KGHSH and LQKENI. Between the trimmed V and J ends, which lost 1 base and 7 bases, there was a span of 19 bases. The CDR3 contains 16 residues. CDR3 in DNA: TGTGCCAGCTCACCACAGCGGGCAATTGATCACCGTGGCTACACCTTC. Encoded protein: CASSPQRAIDHRGYTF.

V usage is TRBV15 and J usage is TRBJ2-5; 8 nucleotides match TRBD1. The CDR3 has 14 residues. CDR1 LNHNV and CDR2 YYDKDF come from the germline V gene (reference sequence). V dropped 3 bases and J dropped 1; count of bases not matched to a gene: 1. The CDR3 DNA sequence: TGTGCCACCAGCAGGGACAGGGCCCAAGAGACCCAGTACTTC. It yields the protein CATSRDRAQETQYF. The entire variable domain, with the rest obtained from reference TRBV15 and TRBJ2-5, is as follows: DAMVIQNPRYQVTQFGKPVTLSCSQTLNHNVMYWYQQKSSQAPKLLFHYYDKDFNNEADTPDNFQSRRPNTSFCFLDIRSPGLGDTAMYLCATSRDRAQETQYFGPGTRLLVL.

The CDR3 sequence: CASSLSVGGTQYF. The CDR3 DNA is TGTGCCAGCAGCCTTTCGGTTGGCGGGACCCAGTACTTC. The chain is built from TRBV11-3 and TRBJ2-5; no clear D. The V end was cut by 5 bases, the J end by 7 bases, with 14 bases between. The length of the CDR3 is 13 residues. Germline CDR1 reads SGHNT; CDR2 reads YENEEA.

This clone was observed a single time. This chain connects TRBV5-1 to TRBJ2-7; TRBD2 aligns across 9 bases. CDR3 size: 15 residues. The germline CDR1 and CDR2 sequences are SGHRS and YFSETQ. V shed 4 bases and J 2 bases; nucleotides not matched to a gene: 7. CDR3 DNA sequence: TGCGCCAGCAGCCCCGGGACTAGCCGGACCTACGAGCAGTACTTC. It translates to CASSPGTSRTYEQYF.

The rearrangement joins TRBV5-1 to TRBJ1-1; 9 nucleotides align to TRBD1. V lost 4 bases to trimming and J lost 4 bases; unmatched junction nucleotides: 8. The CDR3 contains 15 residues. In germline, CDR1 is SGHRS, CDR2 YFSETQ. CDR3 amino acids: CASSPDRGFGTEAFF. The CDR3 nucleotides read TGCGCCAGCAGCCCGGACAGGGGTTTTGGCACTGAAGCTTTCTTT.

The V gene is TRBV10-1, the J gene TRBJ2-1; 9 nucleotides match TRBD2. CDR3 size: 15 residues. The trim removed 3 bases at V and 5 bases at J, leaving 5 bases unmatched. Germline loops: CDR1 WNHNN, CDR2 SYGVQD (reference sequence). In DNA form, the CDR3 reads TGCGCCAGCAGTGACCCGGGACTAGCCCACAATGAGCAGTTCTTC. It codes for CASSDPGLAHNEQFF.

The chain employs TRBV5-1 and TRBJ2-2; the D gene is possibly TRBD2 (6 bases). Germline V lookup: CDR1 SGHRS, CDR2 YFSETQ. CDR3 size: 16 residues. V lost 2 bases and J 0 bases, leaving 11 bases between the germline ends. This CDR3 is CASSLGGGANTGELFF. CDR3 DNA: TGCGCCAGCAGCTTAGGTGGAGGGGCGAACACCGGGGAGCTGTTTTTT.

This clone was seen a handful of times. The V call is TRBV19, the J call TRBJ2-7, with no clear D. Per germline, CDR1 LNHDA and CDR2 SQIVND (reference sequence). The V gene lost 5 bases and the J gene lost 5 bases, with 10 bases spanning the gap. The CDR3 loop spans 12 amino acids. CDR3 in DNA: TGTGCCAGTAGTGCGACGGGTAACGAGCAGTACTTC. It translates to CASSATGNEQYF.

The chain has TRBV27 and TRBJ2-7; a weak D match, TRBD2 (6 bases). Germline V lookup: CDR1 MNHEY, CDR2 SMNVEV (reference sequence). Trimming stripped 5 bases from V and 3 bases from J, with 17 bases between. CDR3 length: 15 residues. The CDR3, as DNA: TGTGCCAGCAGTCCGCGGCGGGGAGCGTTCTACGAGCAGTACTTC. Translating it yields CASSPRRGAFYEQYF.

The sample holds one count of this clone. The chain employs TRBV7-9 and TRBJ1-6; D not resolved. V lost 3 bases and J lost 7, with 7 bases in between. The CDR3 has 13 residues. Germline-derived CDR1 and CDR2 are SEHNR and FQNEAQ (reference sequence). For the CDR3, the DNA is TGTGCCAGCAGCTTGAACAGCAATTCACCCCTCCACTTT. It encodes CASSLNSNSPLHF.

V and J are TRBV10-1 and TRBJ2-1; TRBD2 matches at 7 bases. V lost 3 bases and J lost 0; bases outside the gene matches: 5. The CDR3 is 16 residues long. Germline CDR1 WNHNN, CDR2 SYGVQD (reference sequence). The CDR3 nucleotides read TGCGCCAGCAGTGACCAAGCGGGGAACTCCTACAATGAGCAGTTCTTC. It is translated as CASSDQAGNSYNEQFF.

CDR3 DNA: TGTGCCAGCAGCCCCGGGACAGGGGTCCCCGAGCAGTACTTC. It translates to CASSPGTGVPEQYF. The genes are TRBV11-1 and TRBJ2-7; 10 positions agree with TRBD1. This CDR3 region has 14 residues. Trimming took 5 bases from V and 6 from J; bases not matched to a gene: 7. Germline CDR1 reads SGHAT; CDR2 reads FQDESV (reference sequence).

The genes are TRBV28 and TRBJ1-2; perhaps TRBD1 as D (5 bases). Deletions cut 1 base from V and 8 bases from J, with 11 bases between. CDR1 MDHEN and CDR2 SYDVKM come from the germline V gene. CDR3 length: 13 residues. The CDR3 bases are TGTGCCAGCAGTTTATTCAGGGTGGGGGGCTACACCTTC. This sequence encodes CASSLFRVGGYTF.

J is TRBJ1-4 and V is TRBV9; 9 bases map to TRBD1. The CDR3 covers 16 residues. V lost 0 bases and J lost 2; bases outside the gene matches: 2. Germline CDR1 reads SGDLS; CDR2 reads YYNGEE. The CDR3 is CASSVGQGVTNEKLFF. CDR3 nucleotide sequence: TGTGCCAGCAGCGTAGGACAGGGGGTGACTAATGAAAAACTGTTTTTT.

This clone appeared once. This chain links TRBV7-8 with TRBJ1-3; 10 nucleotides line up with TRBD1. Trimming removed 8 bases from V and 4 bases from J; junction bases left unmatched: 8. The germline gives CDR1 SGHVS, CDR2 FQNEAQ. The CDR3 loop spans 15 amino acids. In nucleotides, the CDR3 is TGTGCCAGCCGCACAGGGACAGGGGACGGAAACACCATATATTTT. Its protein product is CASRTGTGDGNTIYF.

This chain uses TRBV30 with TRBJ1-5; 7 positions match TRBD1. CDR1 and CDR2 from the germline V gene are GTSNPN and SVGIG (reference sequence). J lost 0 bases, V lost 2 bases, and 13 bases had no gene match. This CDR3 comprises 18 residues. CDR3 sequence reads: CAWSPNPNRQGSNQPQHF. The CDR3 DNA reads as TGTGCCTGGAGTCCCAACCCTAACCGACAGGGTAGCAATCAGCCCCAGCATTTT.

This chain uses TRBV5-4 with TRBJ2-1, with 11 bases identical to TRBD2. This CDR3 has 16 amino acids. V shed 3 bases, J shed 3 bases, and the junction held 5 bases outside the gene matches. CDR1 is SGHNT and CDR2 is YYREEE in the germline V gene (reference sequence). CDR3 in amino acids: CASSWGTSGIYNEQFF. The CDR3, as DNA: TGTGCCAGCAGCTGGGGGACTAGCGGTATCTACAATGAGCAGTTCTTC.

This chain's CDR3 is CASSPQQGAHYGYTF. In DNA, the CDR3 is TGTGCCAGTTCCCCCCAACAGGGGGCCCACTATGGCTACACCTTC. The chain combines TRBV6-5 with TRBJ1-2; 9 bases map to TRBD1. Per germline, CDR1 MNHEY and CDR2 SVGAGI. The CDR3 loop spans 15 amino acids. The V segment lost 9 bases and the J segment 3 bases; nucleotides outside the gene matches: 11.

The chain employs TRBV5-4 and TRBJ1-1; possibly TRBD1 for D (5 bases). CDR3 size: 14 residues. The germline V gene encodes CDR1 SGHNT and CDR2 YYREEE (reference sequence). Trimming removed 2 bases from V and 6 bases from J, with 14 bases in between. The chain's CDR3 is CASSLGRAGAEAFF. CDR3 in DNA: TGTGCCAGCAGCTTAGGCAGGGCGGGGGCTGAAGCTTTCTTT.

The J gene is TRBJ1-1, the V gene TRBV6-1, with D unresolved. Germline loops: CDR1 MNHNS, CDR2 SASEGT. The CDR3 is made up of 13 amino acids. Trimming took off 2 bases at V and 5 bases at J, with 9 bases between the two ends. CDR3 sequence (DNA): TGTGCCAGCAGTGAACGGCGGGGAACTGAAGCTTTCTTT. It yields the protein CASSERRGTEAFF.

This clone appeared a few times. The chain couples TRBV19 to TRBJ2-7, with 8 bases fitting TRBD1. There are 15 residues in the CDR3. Trimming at V came to 7 bases and at J to 3 bases, leaving 11 bases not matched to a gene. CDR1 and CDR2 from the germline V gene are LNHDA and SQIVND (reference sequence). The CDR3 reads CASKPGGQGFYEQYF. Here the CDR3 DNA reads TGTGCCAGTAAACCCGGAGGACAGGGATTCTACGAGCAGTACTTC.

The rearrangement joins TRBV11-2 to TRBJ2-2, with 7 bases matching TRBD2. V was pared by 1 base and J by 4 bases, with 0 bases of the junction left unmatched. Germline assignment: CDR1 SGHAT and CDR2 FQNNGV. The CDR3 is made up of 14 amino acids. CDR3 residues: CASSLAGGTGELFF. In DNA, the CDR3 is TGTGCCAGCAGCTTAGCGGGGGGCACCGGGGAGCTGTTTTTT.

The chain uses TRBV7-9 and TRBJ2-1, with 7 bases that match TRBD2. V gave up 4 bases and J gave up 5 bases; unmatched junction bases: 2. From germline, CDR1 is SEHNR and CDR2 FQNEAQ (reference sequence). There are 13 residues in the CDR3. The CDR3 loop reads CASSWTRNNEQFF. The CDR3 DNA is TGTGCCAGCAGCTGGACTAGAAACAATGAGCAGTTCTTC.

This clone was recorded a few times. The chain combines TRBV18 with TRBJ2-2, with D tentatively TRBD1 (6 bases). Germline CDR1 is KGHSH and CDR2 is LQKENI. With 4 bases removed from V and 4 bases from J, the gap between germline ends came to 10 bases. The CDR3 is 14 amino acids. The CDR3: CASSRQGITGELFF. The CDR3 DNA sequence: TGTGCCAGCTCACGCCAGGGGATCACCGGGGAGCTGTTTTTT.

This rearrangement joins TRBV7-9 to TRBJ2-7, with unresolved D. The V end lost 3 bases, the J end lost 5 bases, and 11 bases lay between the germline ends. The CDR3 has 13 amino acids. Germline lookup yields CDR1 SEHNR and CDR2 FQNEAQ (reference sequence). Here the CDR3 reads CASSFGFENEQYF. CDR3 sequence (DNA): TGTGCCAGCAGCTTCGGGTTTGAGAACGAGCAGTACTTC.

This rearrangement joins TRBV20-1 to TRBJ1-2, with D unclear. The CDR3 runs 11 residues. From germline, CDR1 is DFQATT and CDR2 SNEGSKA (reference sequence). Deletions cut 6 bases from V and 1 base from J, with 6 bases between. The CDR3 region is CSAPVNYGYTF. In nucleotides, the CDR3 is TGCAGTGCGCCGGTTAACTATGGCTACACCTTC.

V gene TRBV6-1 combines with J gene TRBJ2-7, with unresolved D. The V gene lost 4 bases and the J gene lost 5 bases, with 9 bases spanning the gap. CDR1 and CDR2 from the germline V gene are MNHNS and SASEGT. This CDR3 region has 12 residues. The DNA of the CDR3 is TGTGCCAGCAGTGCGACTGATGACGAGCAGTACTTC. Amino acid sequence: CASSATDDEQYF.

This clone was observed a handful of times. The rearrangement uses TRBV30 and TRBJ1-1, with 8 nucleotides matching TRBD1. Trimming removed 4 bases from V and 2 bases from J; junction bases left unmatched: 3. Per the germline V gene, CDR1 is GTSNPN and CDR2 is SVGIG (reference sequence). The CDR3 consists of 13 residues. DNA of the CDR3: TGTGCCTGGAAGGCAGGGGGCAACACTGAAGCTTTCTTT. Residues: CAWKAGGNTEAFF.

The J gene is TRBJ2-3, the V gene TRBV7-3; D is unclear. Trimming shortened V by 4 bases and J by 4 bases, and 6 bases separated the two germline ends. From germline, CDR1 is SGHTA and CDR2 FQGTGA. This CDR3 region has 12 residues. In nucleotides, the CDR3 is TGTGCCAGCAGCTCAGGCGCAGATACGCAGTATTTT. The encoded protein is CASSSGADTQYF. Looking up the rest from reference TRBV7-3 and TRBJ2-3 gives the full variable domain: GAGVSQTPSNKVTEKGKYVELRCDPISGHTALYWYRQSLGQGPEFLIYFQGTGAADDSGLPNDRFFAVRPEGSVSTLKIQRTERGDSAVYLCASSSGADTQYFGPGTRLTVL.

J is TRBJ2-3 and V is TRBV7-2, with 8 bases lining up with TRBD2. The CDR3 is made up of 15 amino acids. Trimming at V came to 7 bases and at J to 5 bases, leaving 11 bases not matched to a gene. From germline, CDR1 is SGHTA and CDR2 FQGNSA. As DNA, the CDR3 is TGTGCCAGCAACCTGCAAGCGGGAGCGGGAGATACGCAGTATTTT. Protein: CASNLQAGAGDTQYF.